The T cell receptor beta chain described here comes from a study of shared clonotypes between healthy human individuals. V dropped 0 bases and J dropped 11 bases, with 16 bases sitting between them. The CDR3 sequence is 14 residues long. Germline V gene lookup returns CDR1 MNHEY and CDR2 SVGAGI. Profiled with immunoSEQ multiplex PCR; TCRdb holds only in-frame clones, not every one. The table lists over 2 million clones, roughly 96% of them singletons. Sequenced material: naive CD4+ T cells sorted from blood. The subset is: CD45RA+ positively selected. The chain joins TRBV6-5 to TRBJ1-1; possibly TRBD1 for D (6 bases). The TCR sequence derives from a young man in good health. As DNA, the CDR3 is TGTGCCAGCAGTTACTCGAAGGGAGGGGGATGGGCTTTCTTT. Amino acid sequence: CASSYSKGGGWAFF.